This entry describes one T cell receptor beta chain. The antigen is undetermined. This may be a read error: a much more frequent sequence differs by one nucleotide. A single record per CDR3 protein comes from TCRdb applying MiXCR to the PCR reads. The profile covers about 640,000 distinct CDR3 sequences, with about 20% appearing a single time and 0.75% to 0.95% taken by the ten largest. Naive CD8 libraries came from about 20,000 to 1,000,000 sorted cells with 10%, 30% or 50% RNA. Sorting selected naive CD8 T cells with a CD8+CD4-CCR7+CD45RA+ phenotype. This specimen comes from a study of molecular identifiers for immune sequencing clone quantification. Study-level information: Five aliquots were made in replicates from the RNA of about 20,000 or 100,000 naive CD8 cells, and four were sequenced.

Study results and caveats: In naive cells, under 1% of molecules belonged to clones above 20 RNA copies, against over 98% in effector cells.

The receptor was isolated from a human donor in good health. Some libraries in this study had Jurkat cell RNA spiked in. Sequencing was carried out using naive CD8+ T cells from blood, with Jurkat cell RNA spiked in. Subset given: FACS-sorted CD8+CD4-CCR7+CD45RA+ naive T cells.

The CDR3 loop is CASSSDQNTGELFF. DNA of the CDR3: TGTGCCAGCAGCTCCGATCAGAACACCGGGGAGCTGTTTTTT. The chain has TRBV28 and TRBJ2-2; D remains unclear. Trimming removed 6 bases from V and 1 base from J, with 9 bases in between. In germline, CDR1 is MDHEN, CDR2 SYDVKM. CDR3 size: 14 residues.